What follows are 9 T cell receptor beta chains derived from one specimen sequenced in a study of vaccination and CD4 T cells after COVID-19. Their antigen targets remain unknown. Regarding treatment: approximately 9-day PBMC culture with coronavirus spike peptide pools or control peptides (ViraFEST assay). Once obtained from cultured CD4+ T cells, the DNA was sequenced using the Oncomine TCR Beta short-read assay. Via MiXCR, TCRdb re-called the PCR reads, giving one row per CDR3 protein. The sample records more than 8,000 distinct CDR3 sequences, roughly 19% being singletons. This sample comprised CD4+ T cells from blood, cultured in vitro, obtained after SARS-CoV-2 vaccination. The receptors here all came from a human donor who had recovered from COVID-19.

In its sample, this clonotype is medium-sized. The chain's CDR3 is CASRWTGGLQETQYF. The CDR3 region has the DNA TGTGCCAGCAGGTGGACTGGGGGACTGCAAGAGACCCAGTACTTC. V gene TRBV6-1 combines with J gene TRBJ2-5, with D possibly being TRBD2 (6 bases). In germline, CDR1 is MNHNS, CDR2 SASEGT. The germline V and J ends were trimmed by 6 bases and 2 bases, with 16 bases remaining between them. The length of the CDR3 is 15 residues.

There are many counts of this clonotype. The rearrangement links TRBV6-1 to TRBJ2-7, with 8 bases fitting TRBD1. Germline values: CDR1 MNHNS, CDR2 SASEGT. The CDR3 sequence is 14 residues long. The junction had 7 bases not matched to a gene; V was cut back by 5 bases and J by 4 bases. CDR3 sequence: CASSPRQGWYEQYF. CDR3 DNA sequence: TGTGCCAGCAGTCCCCGACAGGGGTGGTACGAGCAGTACTTC.

This clonotype was seen many times. The chain has TRBV19 and TRBJ2-7, with D perhaps being TRBD1 or TRBD2 (7 bases each). Germline-derived CDR1 and CDR2 are LNHDA and SQIVND (reference sequence). CDR3 length equals 16 residues. The V end was cut by 4 bases, the J end by 0 bases, with 16 bases between. Here the CDR3 reads CASSRKRDRSSYEQYF. CDR3 nucleotides: TGTGCCAGTAGTAGGAAGCGGGACAGATCCTCCTACGAGCAGTACTTC.

The chain links TRBV4-3 to TRBJ1-6; D is possibly TRBD1 (5 bases). Between the trimmed V and J ends, which lost 1 base and 1 base, there was a span of 11 bases. The germline gives CDR1 LGHNA, CDR2 YSLEER. CDR3 size: 17 residues. CDR3 protein: CASSQATGKSYNSPLHF. CDR3 DNA sequence: TGCGCCAGCAGCCAAGCAACAGGAAAATCCTATAATTCACCCCTCCACTTT.

The rearrangement joins TRBV12-3 or TRBV12-4 to TRBJ1-2, with D perhaps TRBD1 (6 bases). The CDR3 totals 14 residues. V lost 3 bases, J lost 8 bases, and 16 bases lay in between. The CDR3 DNA sequence: TGTGCCAGCAGTTTGTACAGGGCAACTGGAGGCTACACCTTC. It yields the protein CASSLYRATGGYTF.

V and J are TRBV27 and TRBJ2-1; 10 bases align to TRBD1. This CDR3 comprises 16 residues. V lost 4 bases to trimming and J lost 7 bases; unmatched junction nucleotides: 10. Germline loops: CDR1 MNHEY, CDR2 SMNVEV (reference sequence). The CDR3 protein is CASSSPPGQGLNEQFF. DNA for the CDR3: TGTGCCAGCAGTTCCCCCCCGGGACAGGGGTTGAATGAGCAGTTCTTC.

This clonotype was recorded a few times. This CDR3 reads CASSFRPGGGYTF. The CDR3 nucleotides read TGTGCCAGCAGTTTCAGACCCGGGGGTGGCTACACCTTC. This chain uses TRBV28 with TRBJ1-2; weak D call: TRBD1 (5 bases). CDR3 size: 13 residues. From germline, CDR1 is MDHEN and CDR2 SYDVKM. V was trimmed by 3 bases and J by 7 bases, leaving 12 bases between them.

The rearrangement uses TRBV6-2 or TRBV6-3 and TRBJ2-1, with D maybe TRBD1 (6 bases). CDR1 is MNHEY and CDR2 is SVGEGT in the germline V gene. The CDR3 has 15 residues. V lost 6 bases, J lost 4 bases, and 16 bases lay in between. CDR3 sequence reads: CASSSDRSLYNEQFF. The CDR3 bases are TGTGCCAGCAGCTCCGACAGGAGCTTATACAATGAGCAGTTCTTC.

This chain uses TRBV19 with TRBJ1-1; 8 bases line up with TRBD1. The CDR3 has 14 amino acids. V gave up 7 bases and J gave up 6 bases; unmatched junction bases: 10. Germline assignment: CDR1 LNHDA and CDR2 SQIVND (reference sequence). CDR3 sequence (DNA): TGTGCCAGTAAGGGCCAGGGGGCGAGAGCTGAAGCTTTCTTT. Translation: CASKGQGARAEAFF.